The entry that follows covers one T cell receptor (beta chain) sequence. Its antigen is not identified. This sample is part of a study of T cells in Graves' hyperthyroidism and ophthalmopathy. Regarding the study as a whole: Most expanded thyroid clonotypes above 0.001 recurred in blood.

About 10 ml fresh peripheral blood yielded the PBMCs. V lost 7 bases and J lost 9, with 19 bases in between. CDR1 and CDR2 (germline): SQVTM, ANQGSEA. This CDR3 is 13 amino acids long. The CDR3 regions of TCR beta were amplified from RNA transcripts. The TCR CDR3 first-round RT-PCR relied on the HTBI primer set. TCRdb reanalysed the multiplex PCR reads using MiXCR and keeps one entry per CDR3 protein. The table has 560,000 or so distinct CDR3 sequences, around 20% seen once. The rearrangement uses TRBV29-1 and TRBJ2-1; D may be TRBD1 or TRBD2 (7 bases each). This receptor was identified in a man aged 35-49 years with Graves' ophthalmopathy. The sequenced material came from blood. The CDR3 region is CSGEGARKGEQFF. The CDR3 DNA sequence: TGCAGCGGGGAGGGGGCTAGAAAGGGTGAGCAGTTCTTC.